Shown below are 19 T cell receptor beta chains from a single sample sequenced in a study of blood T cell repertoires in COVID-19. The method was immunoSEQ multiplex PCR; TCRdb's version includes in-frame clones alone and lacks a portion of them. Found here are 30,000 to 40,000 clones, approximately 86% of them singletons; the top ten hold about 5.5%. The specimen was peripheral blood. The receptor source for this set is a woman of 80 years or more with active or convalescent COVID-19.

The J gene is TRBJ2-1, the V gene TRBV30; D possibly corresponds to TRBD2 (5 bases). V lost 5 bases to trimming and J lost 7 bases, with 6 bases between them. In germline, CDR1 is GTSNPN, CDR2 SVGIG (reference sequence). This CDR3 has 10 amino acids. The CDR3 coding sequence is TGTGCCTGGGGCGGGAATGAGCAGTTCTTC. This encodes CAWGGNEQFF. Variable domain in full (rest from reference TRBV30 and TRBJ2-1): SQTIHQWPATLVQPVGSPLSLECTVEGTSNPNLYWYRQAAGRGLQLLFYSVGIGQISSEVPQNLSASRPQDRQFILSSKKLLLSDSGFYLCAWGGNEQFFGPGTRLTVL.

This chain joins TRBV2 and TRBJ2-7, with 7 positions matching TRBD2. This CDR3 has 15 amino acids. Looked up from germline, CDR1 is SNHLY and CDR2 is FYNNEI. The ends lost 6 bases at V and 2 bases at J; junction bases unmatched: 10. The CDR3 here is CASSPASGITYEQYF. The CDR3 DNA follows: TGTGCCAGCAGCCCAGCCAGCGGGATTACCTACGAGCAGTACTTC. Drawing the rest from reference TRBV2 and TRBJ2-7, the complete variable domain is EPEVTQTPSHQVTQMGQEVILRCVPISNHLYFYWYRQILGQKVEFLVSFYNNEISEKSEIFDDQFSVERPDGSNFTLKIRSTKLEDSAMYFCASSPASGITYEQYFGPGTRLTVT.

The chain links TRBV2 to TRBJ2-7; TRBD1 matches at 8 bases. The V segment lost 1 base and the J segment 6 bases; nucleotides outside the gene matches: 8. This CDR3 contains 15 residues. The V gene's germline CDR1 is SNHLY and CDR2 FYNNEI. CDR3 loop: CASSEGRTGPGEQYF. The CDR3 coding sequence is TGTGCCAGCAGTGAAGGGAGGACAGGGCCTGGCGAGCAGTACTTC.

In its sample, this clone was seen once. The rearrangement joins TRBV19 to TRBJ2-1, with a tentative D call TRBD2 (5 bases). Germline V CDR1 and CDR2: LNHDA, SQIVND (reference sequence). Trimming cost V 7 bases and J 0 bases, with 22 bases left between them. The CDR3 extends over 18 amino acids. In nucleotides, the CDR3 is TGTGCCAGTATCAAATCAGGTGGAGGTGATAGCTCCTACAATGAGCAGTTCTTC. It specifies CASIKSGGGDSSYNEQFF.

The genes are TRBV14 and TRBJ1-1, with D tentatively TRBD1 (5 bases). Trimming left V 5 bases short and J 3 bases short, with 10 bases between. This CDR3 spans 13 amino acids. Germline-derived CDR1 and CDR2 are SGHDN and FVKESK. The CDR3 spells CASSLQGYTEAFF. CDR3 in DNA: TGTGCCAGCAGCTTGCAGGGTTACACTGAAGCTTTCTTT.

V usage is TRBV4-1 and J usage is TRBJ1-4; TRBD1 matches 9 bases. Germline V gives CDR1 MGHRA, CDR2 YSYEKL. The J segment lost 10 bases and the V segment lost 10 bases, leaving 13 bases of the junction unmatched. This CDR3 has 14 residues. The CDR3, as DNA: TGCGCCACCGGGGGGGGGACAGGGAAGGGAAAACTGTTTTTT. As protein: CATGGGTGKGKLFF.

J is TRBJ1-3 and V is TRBV5-6; D perhaps matches TRBD1 (6 bases). Germline V gene lookup returns CDR1 SGHDT and CDR2 YYEEEE. The CDR3 length is 16 residues. V was clipped by 1 base and J by 4 bases, with 15 bases between them. CDR3 coding DNA: TGTGCCAGCAGCTTGCGTGGGGGCACGATCGGAAACACCATATATTTT. Its translation is CASSLRGGTIGNTIYF.

The chain joins TRBV9 to TRBJ1-4, with 8 nucleotides matching TRBD1. The CDR3 loop spans 16 amino acids. Trimming at V came to 0 bases and at J to 4 bases, leaving 5 bases not matched to a gene. Germline CDR1 reads SGDLS; CDR2 reads YYNGEE. Here the CDR3 DNA reads TGTGCCAGCAGCGTAGGTGACAGGGGCTTTAATGAAAAACTGTTTTTT. Its protein product is CASSVGDRGFNEKLFF.

The V call is TRBV19, the J call TRBJ2-7, with a tentative D call TRBD2 (5 bases). The CDR3 consists of 13 residues. The V end was cut by 4 bases, the J end by 2 bases, with 9 bases between. Germline V CDR1 and CDR2: LNHDA, SQIVND (reference sequence). The CDR3 nucleotides read TGTGCCAGTAGTAACCGGGGAACCTACGAGCAGTACTTC. Amino acid sequence: CASSNRGTYEQYF.

The chain has TRBV7-9 and TRBJ1-4, with D maybe TRBD1 (6 bases). CDR3 length: 16 amino acids. V dropped 5 bases and J dropped 3 bases, with 16 bases sitting between them. The germline V gene has CDR1 SEHNR and CDR2 FQNEAQ (reference sequence). The CDR3 here is CASSASGGAPNEKLFF. CDR3 nucleotide sequence: TGTGCCAGCAGCGCCTCGGGGGGGGCGCCTAATGAAAAACTGTTTTTT.

In DNA, the CDR3 is TGTGCCAGTCGACGGACTAGCGGGGACTCCTACGAGCAGTACTTC. Translation gives CASRRTSGDSYEQYF. The V gene is TRBV19, the J gene TRBJ2-7, with 12 positions matching TRBD2. CDR1 is LNHDA, CDR2 SQIVND, per germline (reference sequence). The V segment lost 8 bases and the J segment 0 bases; nucleotides outside the gene matches: 5. The CDR3 covers 15 residues.

This clone turned up a few times. The chain recombines TRBV10-1 with TRBJ2-7; tentatively, D is TRBD1 (5 bases). V was trimmed by 4 bases and J by 2 bases, leaving 18 bases between them. The V gene's germline CDR1 is WNHNN and CDR2 SYGVQD (reference sequence). The CDR3 totals 16 residues. This CDR3 is CASSGHYRIGPYEQYF. The CDR3 DNA follows: TGCGCCAGCAGTGGCCATTACAGGATAGGGCCCTACGAGCAGTACTTC.

Note on this clone: The same CDR3 also results from other DNA sequences found in this sample. V and J are TRBV7-9 and TRBJ1-4; 9 positions match TRBD1. The CDR3 spans 15 residues. CDR1 and CDR2 from the germline V gene are SEHNR and FQNEAQ (reference sequence). V was pared by 1 base and J by 6 bases, with 3 bases of the junction left unmatched. The CDR3 loop is CASSLVGQGHEKLFF. The CDR3, as DNA: TGTGCCAGCAGCTTAGTTGGACAGGGGCATGAAAAACTGTTTTTT.

The rearrangement uses TRBV28 and TRBJ1-5; 9 bases are shared with TRBD1. Germline-derived CDR1 and CDR2 are MDHEN and SYDVKM. CDR3 length: 15 amino acids. V gave up 6 bases and J gave up 6 bases; unmatched junction bases: 9. CDR3 in DNA: TGTGCCAGCAGCCGGGACAGGGTGTCTAGTCAGCCCCAGCATTTT. Its protein product is CASSRDRVSSQPQHF.

CDR3 coding DNA: TGCAGCGTTGGGAGGGGCAGGGCCTACGAGCAGTACTTC. Protein: CSVGRGRAYEQYF. The chain combines TRBV29-1 with TRBJ2-7, with D maybe TRBD2 (6 bases). The CDR3 covers 13 residues. Germline values: CDR1 SQVTM, CDR2 ANQGSEA. V gave up 4 bases and J gave up 2 bases, with 12 bases separating them.

The rearrangement joins TRBV5-1 to TRBJ2-5; 11 bases align to TRBD2. The germline CDR1 and CDR2 sequences are SGHRS and YFSETQ. CDR3 length equals 15 residues. Losses at the gene ends were 1 base for V and 5 bases for J; bases not matched to a gene: 4. The CDR3 bases are TGCGCCAGCAGCTTGATGGGACTAGCGGTTGAGACCCAGTACTTC. Its translation is CASSLMGLAVETQYF.

This clone showed up just a few times. The chain recombines TRBV7-3 with TRBJ2-1, with 11 positions matching TRBD2. CDR1 and CDR2 from the germline V gene are SGHTA and FQGTGA. V shed 4 bases and J 10 bases; nucleotides not matched to a gene: 9. The CDR3 runs 15 residues. For the CDR3, the DNA is TGTGCCAGCAGCTCCCTAGCGGGAGGAGGCATAGAGCAGTTCTTC. Its translation: CASSSLAGGGIEQFF.

This chain links TRBV5-5 with TRBJ1-1; weak D call: TRBD1 (5 bases). The CDR3 is made up of 14 amino acids. CDR1 is SGHKS and CDR2 is YYEKEE in the germline V gene (reference sequence). With 5 bases removed from V and 1 base from J, the gap between germline ends came to 12 bases. The CDR3 nucleotides read TGTGCCAGCAGAAAAGGGGAACCGAACACTGAAGCTTTCTTT. Translation gives CASRKGEPNTEAFF.

The chain carries TRBV15 and TRBJ1-1; D is unresolved. This CDR3 region has 12 residues. Germline assignment: CDR1 LNHNV and CDR2 YYDKDF (reference sequence). V lost 6 bases and J 5 bases, leaving 10 bases between the germline ends. The CDR3 loop reads CATSRRGTEAFF. The CDR3 DNA follows: TGTGCCACCAGTCGAAGAGGGACTGAAGCTTTCTTT.